This T cell receptor (beta chain) is drawn from a study of blood T cells in healthy people across ages (dated by TCRdb to between 2014 and 2017). Regarding the research as a whole: In model experiments, roughly one uniquely barcoded TCR beta cDNA molecule per two T cells was captured by template switching. Donors of different ages were randomly distributed across sequencing lanes to avoid experimental bias. Four age groups were formed from the donors: young (average about 15 years), middle-aged (approximately 40), aged (more than 55) and long-lived (around 82). Using deep sequencing normalized with unique cDNA molecular identifiers, the study measured how TCR beta repertoire diversity changes with age. The study analyzed two additional independent replicas of 1 million unique cDNA reads from the same blood draw for two donors, one aged 18 to 30 and one aged 80 or older. Overall study outcomes, separate from this receptor: The CMV infection status of donors was not known, potentially confounding age-related changes in expanded clonotypes. As age increased, observed TCR beta diversity per million T cells dropped in a roughly linear way, and a significant reduction was already evident by age 40. There was a strong correlation between observed TCR beta diversity and the percentage of naive T cells measured by flow cytometry. Because profiling used bulk unsorted PBMCs, naive and antigen-experienced compartments could not be compared conclusively. Compared with the aged group, the long-lived group had more naive CD4+ T cells, fewer expanded clones and increased TCR diversity, suggesting age selection. Estimates of total diversity based on one million sequenced T cells were regarded as lower bounds and as underestimates.

Library prep was done by 5' RACE. A second roughly 6 to 11 cycle PCR used a sample-barcoded 5' primer and a J-beta primer mix. Each TCR beta cDNA molecule received a unique molecular identifier from a template-switch 5' adaptor carrying 12 random nucleotides. Each sample yielded at least 3 million CDR3-containing paired-end reads. All of the RNA was converted into first-strand cDNA using the Mint cDNA synthesis kit, with a TRBC-specific oligonucleotide serving as the primer. After uracil-DNA glycosylase treatment, a first 18-cycle PCR used universal primers M1SS and BC2_uni_R on all cDNA. The authors' analysis ran thus. For normalization, 1 million high-quality reads, each with a distinct molecular identifier, were randomly selected from each sample. Reads sharing molecular identifiers were discarded rather than binned into consensus sequences. MiTCR, with a Q25 quality threshold and the strictest error-elimination algorithm, was used for CDR3 identification, clonotype clustering and error correction. A nonparametric unseen species model with Euler transformation was used to estimate lower-bound total TCR beta diversity. In-frame beta chains were kept once TCRdb had trimmed the public reads at Q25 with fastp and called clones with MiXCR. Each entry merges the rows of one CDR3 protein and shows their most common DNA and genes. These V and J calls are TCRdb output, not the study's own analysis. Within this sample are fewer than 2,000,000 distinct CDR3 sequences, with 39% of them counted one time only. 20% to 25% of the sample rests with the top ten.

This clonotype came up many times. Its target antigen remains unknown. No base quality values were provided; no much bigger clone lies one nucleotide off. Donors were around 37 systemically healthy Caucasian individuals from Russia aged 6 to 90 years. Each donor gave ten milliliters of peripheral blood, collected into EDTA-treated Vacutainer tubes. PBMCs were isolated by Ficoll-Paque density-gradient centrifugation, with at least 6 million obtained per sample. Trizol reagent was used to extract total RNA from PBMCs, with at least 5.5 micrograms per sample. For every donor, flow cytometry on a PBMC aliquot measured the percentage of naive CD45RAhigh/CD27high T cells. V trim: 1 base; J trim: 3 bases; unmatched bases: 4. CDR1 and CDR2, looked up from the germline V gene, are SGHTA and FQGNSA. The CDR3, from cysteine to phenylalanine, totals 15 residues. The DNA shown is the 45-base CDR3, in frame from base 1.

The source of this sequence is a human donor in good health. The rearrangement joined TRBV7-2 to TRBJ2-3, with 7 bases in between that match TRBD2. Input material: blood. The CDR3 protein is CASSLVAGRTDTQYF. The nucleotides read TGTGCCAGCAGCTTAGTAGCCGGGAGGACAGATACGCAGTATTTT.